A single sample is the source of the 2 T cell receptor beta chains below, sequenced in a study of identical twins (dated by TCRdb to the mid-2010s). Libraries were built with 5' RACE. Sequencing instrument: Illumina HiSeq 2000. TCRdb applied fastp at Q25 and MiXCR to the public reads, then kept only in-frame beta chains. Every distinct CDR3 protein forms one entry, paired with its most common genes and DNA. The sample table holds 250,000 to 350,000 distinct CDR3 sequences, of which roughly 8.6% were seen once. Less than 2.5% of the sample is in the top ten clones. This same sample was also part of a study on yellow fever vaccine responses in identical twins.

Specimen: memory (CD45RO+) T cells sorted from blood. Explained via the paper, the cell subset or site label denotes: CD45RO+ enriched T cells. All receptors derive from a woman aged 18-29 years in good health.

The J gene is TRBJ2-5, the V gene TRBV20-1; the D gene is possibly TRBD2 (7 bases). Germline V lookup: CDR1 DFQATT, CDR2 SNEGSKA (reference sequence). V lost 5 bases and J 5 bases, leaving 21 bases between the germline ends. The CDR3 is 15 amino acids. CDR3 loop: CSAGLGAGVIETQYF. As DNA, the CDR3 is TGCAGTGCTGGGCTGGGGGCGGGGGTGATTGAGACCCAGTACTTC.

This clonotype turned up a few times. The chain has TRBV2 and TRBJ1-6; 7 nucleotides line up with TRBD1. Germline trimming cut 3 bases from V and 7 bases from J; bases unmatched to any gene: 6. Germline CDR1 and CDR2: SNHLY and FYNNEI. This CDR3 region has 15 residues. The CDR3 DNA reads as TGTGCCAGCAGTGATAGGGGGACAGCAAATTCACCCCTCCACTTT. This encodes CASSDRGTANSPLHF.